This T cell receptor (beta chain) emerged from a study of blood T cell repertoires in COVID-19. On the study more broadly: Donors in the United States, Italy and Spain gave samples during acute or convalescent COVID-19.

Assay used: immunoSEQ multiplex PCR; TCRdb lists only in-frame clones, some missing. The data hold approximately 350,000 clones, with around 83% observed a single time. The sample was peripheral blood. The source is a man under 40 with active or convalescent COVID-19.

CDR3 DNA sequence: TGTGCCAGCAGCCAAGGGGGGCAGTACGGGCACAGGAAGAGGTGCGAGCAGTACTTC. This translates into CASSQGGQYGHRKRCEQYF. This rearrangement joins TRBV3-1 (or the pseudogene TRBV3-2) to TRBJ2-7, with a possible D match to TRBD1 (6 bases). This CDR3 is built from 19 residues. V shed 1 base and J shed 6 bases, with 28 bases lying between them. Germline CDR1 is LGHDT and CDR2 is YNNKEL (reference sequence).